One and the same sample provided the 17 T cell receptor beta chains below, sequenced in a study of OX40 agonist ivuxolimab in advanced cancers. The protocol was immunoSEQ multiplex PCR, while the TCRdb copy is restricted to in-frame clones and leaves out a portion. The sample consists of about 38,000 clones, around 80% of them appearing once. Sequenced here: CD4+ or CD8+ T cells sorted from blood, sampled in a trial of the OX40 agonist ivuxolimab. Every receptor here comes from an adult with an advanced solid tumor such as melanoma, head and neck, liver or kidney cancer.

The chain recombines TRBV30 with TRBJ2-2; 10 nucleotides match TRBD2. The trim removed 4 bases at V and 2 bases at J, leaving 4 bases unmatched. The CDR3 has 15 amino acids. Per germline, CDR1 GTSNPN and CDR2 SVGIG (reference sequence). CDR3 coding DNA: TGTGCCTGGATTCCTAGCGGGAGAAACACCGGGGAGCTGTTTTTT. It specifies CAWIPSGRNTGELFF.

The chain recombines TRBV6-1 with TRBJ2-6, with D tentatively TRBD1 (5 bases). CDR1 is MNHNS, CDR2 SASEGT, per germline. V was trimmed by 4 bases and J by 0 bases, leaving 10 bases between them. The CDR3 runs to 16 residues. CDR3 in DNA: TGTGCCAGCAGTGGTGGTACAGGCTCTGGGGCCAACGTCCTGACTTTC. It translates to CASSGGTGSGANVLTF.

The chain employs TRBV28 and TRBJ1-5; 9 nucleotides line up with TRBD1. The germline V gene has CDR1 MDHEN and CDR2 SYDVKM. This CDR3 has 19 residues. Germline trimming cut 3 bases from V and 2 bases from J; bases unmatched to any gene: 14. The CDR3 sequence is CASSFYTLQGAGGNQPQHF. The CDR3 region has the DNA TGTGCCAGCAGTTTTTATACCTTACAGGGGGCTGGGGGCAATCAGCCCCAGCATTTT.

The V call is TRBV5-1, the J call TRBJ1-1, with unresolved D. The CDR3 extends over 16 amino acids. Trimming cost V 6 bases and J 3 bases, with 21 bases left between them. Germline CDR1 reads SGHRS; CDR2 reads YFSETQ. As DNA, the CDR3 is TGCGCCAGCACACCGTCGGGATCGGGGTTTTACACTGAAGCTTTCTTT. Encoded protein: CASTPSGSGFYTEAFF.

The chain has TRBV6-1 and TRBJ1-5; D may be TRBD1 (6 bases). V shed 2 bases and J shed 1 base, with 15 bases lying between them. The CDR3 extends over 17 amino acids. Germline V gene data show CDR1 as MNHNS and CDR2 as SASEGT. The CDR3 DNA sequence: TGTGCCAGCAGTGAATATAGGGGGATGAGGAGCAATCAGCCCCAGCATTTT. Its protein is CASSEYRGMRSNQPQHF.

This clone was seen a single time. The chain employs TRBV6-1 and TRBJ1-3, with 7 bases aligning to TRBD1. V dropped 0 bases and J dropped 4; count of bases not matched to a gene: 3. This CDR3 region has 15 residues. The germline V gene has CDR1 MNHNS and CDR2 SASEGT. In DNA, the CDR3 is TGTGCCAGCAGTGAAGCGGGGACAGCAGGAAACACCATATATTTT. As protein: CASSEAGTAGNTIYF.

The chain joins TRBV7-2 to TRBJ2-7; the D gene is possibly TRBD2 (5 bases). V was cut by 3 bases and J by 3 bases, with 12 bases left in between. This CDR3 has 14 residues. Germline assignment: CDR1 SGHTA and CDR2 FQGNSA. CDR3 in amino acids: CASSFGRDIYEQYF. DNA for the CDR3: TGTGCCAGCAGCTTTGGCCGGGATATCTACGAGCAGTACTTC.

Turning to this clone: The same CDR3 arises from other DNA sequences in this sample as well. CDR3 bases: TGTGCCAGCAGCTTAGAAGCTAATGAAAAACTGTTTTTT. This sequence encodes CASSLEANEKLFF. The rearrangement uses TRBV7-2 and TRBJ1-4; D call uncertain. The CDR3 sequence is 13 residues long. The germline V and J ends were trimmed by 1 base and 3 bases, with 3 bases remaining between them. Germline CDR1 SGHTA, CDR2 FQGNSA.

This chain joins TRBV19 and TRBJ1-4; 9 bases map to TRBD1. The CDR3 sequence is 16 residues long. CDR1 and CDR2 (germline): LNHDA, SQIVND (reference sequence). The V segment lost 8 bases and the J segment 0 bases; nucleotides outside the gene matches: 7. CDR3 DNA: TGTGCCAGTTCCGGGACAGGGATTGCAACTAATGAAAAACTGTTTTTT. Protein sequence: CASSGTGIATNEKLFF.

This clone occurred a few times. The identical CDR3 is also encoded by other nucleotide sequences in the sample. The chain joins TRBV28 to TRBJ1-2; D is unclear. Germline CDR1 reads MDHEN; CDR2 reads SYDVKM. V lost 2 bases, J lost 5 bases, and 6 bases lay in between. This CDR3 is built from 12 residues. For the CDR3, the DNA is TGTGCCAGCAGTTTAGGGTCTTATGGCTACACCTTC. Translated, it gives CASSLGSYGYTF.

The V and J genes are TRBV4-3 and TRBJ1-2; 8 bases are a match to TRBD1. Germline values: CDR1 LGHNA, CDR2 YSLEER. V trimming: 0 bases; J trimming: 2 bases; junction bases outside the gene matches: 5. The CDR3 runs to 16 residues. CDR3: CASSQDQQGVNYGYTF. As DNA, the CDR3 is TGCGCCAGCAGCCAAGATCAACAGGGGGTAAACTATGGCTACACCTTC.

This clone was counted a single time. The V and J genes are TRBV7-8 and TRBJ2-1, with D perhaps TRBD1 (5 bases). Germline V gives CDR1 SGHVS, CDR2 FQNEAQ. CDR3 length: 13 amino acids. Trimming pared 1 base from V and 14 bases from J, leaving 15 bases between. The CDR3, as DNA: TGTGCCAGCAGCTTAGGGCAGGGCCGGACCGAGTTCTTC. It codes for CASSLGQGRTEFF.

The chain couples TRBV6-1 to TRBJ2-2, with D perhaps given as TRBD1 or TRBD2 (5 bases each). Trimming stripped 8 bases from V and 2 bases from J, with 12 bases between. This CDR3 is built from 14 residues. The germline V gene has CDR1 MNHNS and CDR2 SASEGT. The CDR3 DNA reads TGTGCCAGCTTCTGGGGGACCAACACCGGGGAGCTGTTTTTT. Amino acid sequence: CASFWGTNTGELFF.

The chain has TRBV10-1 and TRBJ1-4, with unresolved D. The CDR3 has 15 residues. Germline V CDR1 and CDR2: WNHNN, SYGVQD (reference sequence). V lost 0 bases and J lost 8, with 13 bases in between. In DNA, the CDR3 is TGCGCCAGCAGTGAGTCCGGGGTCCCCGACGAAAAACTGTTTTTT. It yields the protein CASSESGVPDEKLFF.

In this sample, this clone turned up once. The CDR3 DNA is TGCGCCAGCAGCCCCACTAGCGGCTCCTACAATGAGCAGTTCTTC. Its translation: CASSPTSGSYNEQFF. The chain uses TRBV4-3 and TRBJ2-1; the match to TRBD2 covers 8 bases. Germline V gene lookup returns CDR1 LGHNA and CDR2 YSLEER. The CDR3 is 15 residues long. V was clipped by 4 bases and J by 0 bases; unmatched bases: 2.

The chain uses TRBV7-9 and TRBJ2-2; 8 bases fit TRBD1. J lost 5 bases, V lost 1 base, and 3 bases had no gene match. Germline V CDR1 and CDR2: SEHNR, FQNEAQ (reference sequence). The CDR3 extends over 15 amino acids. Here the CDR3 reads CASSLEQGVTGELFF. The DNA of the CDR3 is TGTGCCAGCAGCTTAGAACAGGGGGTGACCGGGGAGCTGTTTTTT.

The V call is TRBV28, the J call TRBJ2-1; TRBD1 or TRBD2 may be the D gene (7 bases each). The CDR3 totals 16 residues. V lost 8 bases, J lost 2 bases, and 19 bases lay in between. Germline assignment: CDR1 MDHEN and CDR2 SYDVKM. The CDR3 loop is CASLLTQGGTYNEQFF. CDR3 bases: TGTGCCAGCCTATTAACCCAGGGGGGGACCTACAATGAGCAGTTCTTC.